A single sample gave rise to the 2 T cell receptor beta chains below, sequenced in a study of blood T cell repertoires in COVID-19. Clones were read by immunoSEQ multiplex PCR, and TCRdb kept only the in-frame ones, dropping some. In the table there are some 150,000 clones, about 80% of which are singletons. Sequenced sample: peripheral blood. The receptors shown here come from a woman over 75 in a cohort sampled during active or convalescent COVID-19.

The chain employs TRBV6-6 and TRBJ2-5, with a tentative D call TRBD2 (6 bases). V was clipped by 6 bases and J by 5 bases, with 16 bases between them. This CDR3 contains 14 residues. CDR1 is MNHNY and CDR2 is SVGAGI in the germline V gene (reference sequence). The CDR3 spells CASREGTPRETQYF. DNA of the CDR3: TGTGCCAGCAGGGAGGGGACCCCTCGGGAGACCCAGTACTTC.

The chain is built from TRBV5-4 and TRBJ2-5, with D unresolved. V lost 2 bases and J 0 bases, leaving 2 bases between the germline ends. The germline CDR1 and CDR2 sequences are SGHNT and YYREEE (reference sequence). The CDR3 is made up of 12 amino acids. CDR3 sequence: CASSFDQETQYF. As DNA, the CDR3 is TGTGCCAGCAGCTTCGACCAAGAGACCCAGTACTTC. Filled out from reference TRBV5-4 and TRBJ2-5, the complete variable domain reads ETGVTQSPTHLIKTRGQQVTLRCSSQSGHNTVSWYQQALGQGPQFIFQYYREEENGRGNFPPRFSGLQFPNYSSELNVNALELDDSALYLCASSFDQETQYFGPGTRLLVL.